A single sample gave rise to the 22 T cell receptor beta chains below, sequenced in a study of OX40 agonist ivuxolimab in advanced cancers. Data came from immunoSEQ multiplex PCR; TCRdb stores just in-frame clones and leaves some out. The table records 15,000 to 20,000 clones, 80% to 90% of them present only once. This specimen was CD4+ or CD8+ T cells sorted from blood, taken in a trial of the OX40 agonist ivuxolimab. These receptors originate from an adult with an advanced solid tumor such as melanoma, head and neck, liver or kidney cancer.

This chain joins TRBV28 and TRBJ1-3, with D maybe TRBD1 (5 bases). CDR3 length: 14 residues. CDR1 and CDR2 (germline): MDHEN, SYDVKM. Trimming cost V 3 bases and J 3 bases, with 9 bases left between them. The DNA for the CDR3 is TGTGCCAGCAGTTTGGGGGGTGTTGGAAACACCATATATTTT. This translates into CASSLGGVGNTIYF.

CDR3 sequence: CASSSPLSFDTQYF. CDR3 DNA: TGTGCCAGCAGCTCCCCTCTATCTTTTGATACGCAGTATTTT. The gene calls are TRBV7-9 and TRBJ2-3; D gene unclear. The V end was cut by 4 bases, the J end by 6 bases, with 14 bases between. Germline values: CDR1 SEHNR, CDR2 FQNEAQ (reference sequence). The CDR3 length is 14 residues. The full variable domain, with the rest looked up from reference TRBV7-9 and TRBJ2-3, is DTGVSQNPRHKITKRGQNVTFRCDPISEHNRLYWYRQTLGQGPEFLTYFQNEAQLEKSRLLSDRFSAERPKGSFSTLEIQRTEQGDSAMYLCASSSPLSFDTQYFGPGTRLTVL.

This chain joins TRBV2 and TRBJ2-5; D might be TRBD1 or TRBD2, each matching 5 bases. The CDR3 runs to 14 residues. Trimming removed 7 bases at V and 0 bases at J, with 12 bases between. From germline, CDR1 is SNHLY and CDR2 FYNNEI. CDR3 loop: CASKGTEYQETQYF. For the CDR3, the DNA is TGTGCCAGCAAGGGGACGGAATACCAAGAGACCCAGTACTTC.

The chain uses TRBV5-8 and TRBJ2-6; D is unclear. The CDR3 runs to 17 residues. Trimming removed 1 base from V and 0 bases from J, with 11 bases in between. The germline V gene encodes CDR1 SGHTS and CDR2 YDEGEE. CDR3 region: CASSLRVGASGANVLTF. The CDR3 DNA follows: TGTGCCAGCAGCTTGCGTGTCGGCGCCTCTGGGGCCAACGTCCTGACTTTC.

This clone was seen only once. The rearrangement links TRBV7-9 to TRBJ2-1, with 11 nucleotides matching TRBD2. The CDR3 length is 17 residues. After removal of 1 base from V and 5 bases from J, the junction contained 7 bases not matched to a gene. CDR1 SEHNR and CDR2 FQNEAQ come from the germline V gene (reference sequence). The CDR3 sequence: CASSLVRTSGLDNEQFF. CDR3 DNA: TGTGCCAGCAGCTTAGTTCGGACTAGCGGGCTTGACAATGAGCAGTTCTTC.

This clone was observed a few times. The CDR3 nucleotides read TGTGCCAGCAGTGACTGGACAGGGAACAATGAGCAGTTCTTC. It yields the protein CASSDWTGNNEQFF. V gene TRBV6-1 combines with J gene TRBJ2-1; 8 bases fit TRBD1. The junction had 3 bases not matched to a gene; V was cut back by 3 bases and J by 5 bases. CDR1 is MNHNS, CDR2 SASEGT, per germline. CDR3 length equals 14 residues.

This clone was counted a single time. The chain links TRBV7-4 to TRBJ2-1; D gene ambiguous. CDR1 SGHVT and CDR2 SQSDAQ come from the germline V gene. The CDR3 has 14 amino acids. V was shortened by 5 bases and J by 8 bases, with 16 bases between the two germline ends. CDR3 protein: CASSQLSLADEQFF. CDR3 nucleotide sequence: TGTGCCAGCAGCCAGTTGTCCCTGGCTGATGAGCAGTTCTTC.

The chain employs TRBV18 and TRBJ1-5; possibly TRBD1 for D (5 bases). Trimming stripped 3 bases from V and 5 bases from J, with 11 bases between. Germline loops: CDR1 KGHSH, CDR2 LQKENI. CDR3 length: 14 amino acids. In DNA form, the CDR3 reads TGTGCCAGCTCACCCGTCACAGGTTATCAGCCCCAGCATTTT. Its translation is CASSPVTGYQPQHF.

The chain employs TRBV28 and TRBJ2-5; no reliable D call. Trimming stripped 2 bases from V and 10 bases from J, with 17 bases between. The CDR3 is 14 amino acids. Germline-derived CDR1 and CDR2 are MDHEN and SYDVKM. CDR3 coding DNA: TGTGCCAGCAGTTTAGGTTGGTTGACGGTGGGCCAGTACTTC. Amino acids: CASSLGWLTVGQYF.

The chain joins TRBV4-1 to TRBJ2-5, with D perhaps being TRBD1 or TRBD2 (5 bases each). Between the trimmed V and J ends, which lost 6 bases and 6 bases, there was a span of 14 bases. CDR1 is MGHRA, CDR2 YSYEKL, per germline. The CDR3 contains 13 residues. Here the CDR3 DNA reads TGCGCCAGCAGGGGGGAGAACTCGAAGACCCAGTACTTC. It codes for CASRGENSKTQYF.

V gene TRBV30 combines with J gene TRBJ2-3, with D tentatively TRBD2 (5 bases). The CDR3 is 13 residues long. Germline assignment: CDR1 GTSNPN and CDR2 SVGIG (reference sequence). V shed 2 bases and J shed 3 bases, with 9 bases lying between them. CDR3 residues: CAWSPGVTDTQYF. The CDR3 region has the DNA TGTGCCTGGAGTCCCGGGGTTACAGATACGCAGTATTTT.

The rearrangement uses TRBV27 and TRBJ1-2, with D tentatively TRBD1 (5 bases). V was clipped by 4 bases and J by 5 bases, with 14 bases between them. Germline V gene lookup returns CDR1 MNHEY and CDR2 SMNVEV (reference sequence). The CDR3 consists of 14 residues. CDR3 DNA: TGTGCCAGCAGTTCATACGGGGCAAGATATGGCTACACCTTC. Its protein product is CASSSYGARYGYTF.

The chain uses TRBV2 and TRBJ1-5; 7 bases map to TRBD1. The CDR3 totals 16 residues. Germline V gene data show CDR1 as SNHLY and CDR2 as FYNNEI. After removal of 2 bases from V and 5 bases from J, the junction contained 9 bases not matched to a gene. The CDR3 region is CASSEYEGGYDQPQHF. The CDR3 region has the DNA TGTGCCAGCAGTGAATATGAAGGGGGCTACGATCAGCCCCAGCATTTT.

V and J are TRBV19 and TRBJ1-5; D remains unclear. V dropped 11 bases and J dropped 11 bases, with 22 bases sitting between them. The CDR3 loop spans 13 amino acids. Germline CDR1 is LNHDA and CDR2 is SQIVND (reference sequence). The CDR3 DNA reads as TGTGCCCTCTTTAGAGTCCCATTTGAAGCCCAGCATTTT. Translated, it gives CALFRVPFEAQHF. The full variable domain, in which reference TRBV19 and TRBJ1-5 provide the parts outside the CDR3, is DGGITQSPKYLFRKEGQNVTLSCEQNLNHDAMYWYRQDPGQGLRLIYYSQIVNDFQKGDIAEGYSVSREKKESFPLTVTSAQKNPTAFYLCALFRVPFEAQHFGDGTRLSIL.

This clone was seen a single time. The chain combines TRBV4-1 with TRBJ2-3; 15 bases fit TRBD2. CDR3 length equals 16 residues. The germline V gene has CDR1 MGHRA and CDR2 YSYEKL. Germline trimming cut 3 bases from V and 6 bases from J; bases unmatched to any gene: 4. The CDR3 sequence is CASSHWTSGRDDTQYF. DNA for the CDR3: TGCGCCAGCAGCCACTGGACTAGCGGGAGGGATGATACGCAGTATTTT.

The rearrangement uses TRBV11-2 and TRBJ1-3; no definite D call. CDR1 and CDR2 from the germline V gene are SGHAT and FQNNGV. The CDR3 covers 13 residues. Trimming removed 2 bases at V and 5 bases at J, with 7 bases between. The CDR3 here is CASSLWLRNTIYF. CDR3 nucleotide sequence: TGTGCCAGCAGCTTATGGCTCCGAAACACCATATATTTT.

The rearrangement uses TRBV15 and TRBJ2-3, with 9 bases lining up with TRBD2. CDR1 LNHNV and CDR2 YYDKDF come from the germline V gene (reference sequence). The CDR3 totals 16 residues. The ends lost 1 base at V and 0 bases at J; junction bases unmatched: 2. The chain's CDR3 is CATSRGLAASTDTQYF. The CDR3 nucleotides are TGTGCCACCAGCAGAGGACTAGCGGCCAGCACAGATACGCAGTATTTT.

V is TRBV7-6 and J is TRBJ1-5; the D is unclear. Germline V CDR1 and CDR2: SGHVS, FNYEAQ. The V and J ends lost 0 bases and 6 bases respectively, with 3 bases between them. The CDR3 sequence is 12 residues long. CDR3 coding DNA: TGTGCCAGCAGCTTAGCCGGTCAGCCCCAGCATTTT. It yields the protein CASSLAGQPQHF.

This clone has just a few counts. The chain uses TRBV6-6 and TRBJ2-5, with D hard to call. Germline V gene sequence: CDR1 MNHNY, CDR2 SVGAGI (reference sequence). The CDR3 is 13 amino acids. V shed 4 bases and J shed 5 bases, with 11 bases lying between them. The CDR3 sequence: CASSSSNWETQYF. CDR3 DNA sequence: TGTGCCAGCAGTTCGTCCAACTGGGAGACCCAGTACTTC.

The CDR3 reads CASSFGGTATDTQYF. As DNA, the CDR3 is TGCGCCAGCAGCTTTGGGGGTACCGCCACAGATACGCAGTATTTT. The chain combines TRBV5-1 with TRBJ2-3; the D call may be TRBD1 or TRBD2 (5 bases each). The CDR3 is made up of 15 amino acids. V lost 2 bases, J lost 2 bases, and 12 bases lay in between. Germline-derived CDR1 and CDR2 are SGHRS and YFSETQ.

The chain carries TRBV27 and TRBJ1-1; D is undetermined. Germline V gene data show CDR1 as MNHEY and CDR2 as SMNVEV (reference sequence). CDR3 length equals 13 residues. V was pared by 3 bases and J by 4 bases, with 9 bases between. The CDR3 sequence: CASSFSGVTEAFF. The DNA of the CDR3 is TGTGCCAGCAGTTTCAGTGGAGTCACTGAAGCTTTCTTT.

The rearrangement links TRBV7-6 to TRBJ1-5, with TRBD1 identical over 7 bases. CDR3 length: 16 residues. The germline V gene has CDR1 SGHVS and CDR2 FNYEAQ. V lost 5 bases, J lost 0 bases, and 7 bases stayed unmatched. The CDR3 loop is CASSAGTVHSNQPQHF. The CDR3 DNA reads as TGTGCCAGCAGCGCCGGGACAGTACATAGCAATCAGCCCCAGCATTTT.